Only one count was recorded for the clone carrying this T cell receptor beta chain. V lost 5 bases and J lost 4, with 11 bases in between. The CDR3 is 13 amino acids. Germline lookup yields CDR1 SGHVS and CDR2 FNYEAQ. This record comes from a study of blood T cell repertoires in COVID-19. Study information: Collection of acute and convalescent COVID-19 samples took place in the United States, Italy and Spain.

In the original analysis: Counts of nucleated cells, estimated from reference gene primer amplification, were obtained. Using immunoSEQ multiplex PCR, the repertoire was profiled, and TCRdb retains in-frame clones only, with some absent. That table furnishes V, J and clone size, whereas the DNA furnished D and trimming. The sample includes about 160,000 clones, 70% to 90% of them seen just once. What was sequenced was peripheral blood. The receptor's source is a man older than 75 with COVID-19, enrolled during active disease. The V and J genes are TRBV7-6 and TRBJ1-1, with unresolved D. In nucleotides, the CDR3 is TGTGCCAGCAGCCCCCGGGGTCCCACTGAAGCTTTCTTT. Its translation is CASSPRGPTEAFF. The complete variable domain, with remaining parts taken from reference TRBV7-6 and TRBJ1-1, reads GAGVSQSPRYKVTKRGQDVALRCDPISGHVSLYWYRQALGQGPEFLTYFNYEAQQDKSGLPNDRFSAERPEGSISTLTIQRTEQRDSAMYRCASSPRGPTEAFFGQGTRLTVV.